This TCR beta chain derives from a study of monozygotic twins with inflammatory bowel disease. The CDR3 totals 16 residues. Germline CDR1 is MNHEY and CDR2 is SMNVEV (reference sequence). Using eight separate reactions per sample, the authors generated cDNA. TCRalpha and TCRbeta cDNA went through two nested PCRs of approximately 17 and 9 cycles. TCRdb reprocessed the 5' RACE reads and reports one entry per CDR3 protein, with no DNA. The table for this sample gives about 450,000 distinct CDR3 sequences. With respect to this clonotype: What it recognizes is unknown.

The draw for each donor consisted of a single 2.5 ml blood sample. Study-wide results and limits: IBD patients showed reduced TCRbeta diversity (inverse Simpson) versus healthy co-twins.

The sequence was obtained from a human donor with ulcerative colitis or Crohn's disease, or a healthy co-twin of an affected twin (not recorded which). The chain carries TRBV27 and TRBJ1-5; absent DNA, TCRdb's TRBD1 call cannot be checked. The material sequenced was blood. Here the CDR3 reads CASSDRTGGVGQPQHF.